This TCR beta chain was documented in a study of neurological immune-mediated disorders. Germline CDR1 and CDR2: SGHTA and FQGNSA. The CDR3 runs 15 residues. V was pared by 2 bases and J by 0 bases, with 5 bases between. TCRdb re-analysed the 5' RACE reads in MiXCR, keeping a single row per CDR3 protein. The sample has under 20,000 distinct CDR3 sequences; roughly 2.6% are singletons. The table lists this clonotype with many counts. The chain links TRBV7-2 to TRBJ1-6, with D hard to call. Input material: PBMCs. This sequence was found in a young woman with multiple sclerosis. CDR3 protein: CASSLLGSYNSPLHF. In DNA, the CDR3 is TGTGCCAGCAGCTTACTGGGCTCCTATAATTCACCCCTCCACTTT. Using reference TRBV7-2 and TRBJ1-6 for the parts outside the CDR3, the full variable domain is GAGVSQSPSNKVTEKGKDVELRCDPISGHTALYWYRQSLGQGLEFLIYFQGNSAPDKSGLPSDRFSAERTGGSVSTLTIQRTQQEDSAVYLCASSLLGSYNSPLHFGNGTRLTVT.